This is a list of T cell receptor beta chains from one sample in a study of cytomegalovirus exposure and HLA in healthy donors. Generated by immunoSEQ multiplex PCR, the TCRdb table keeps only in-frame clones and is missing some. The table includes about 140,000 clones, around four fifths detected once. What was sequenced was PBMCs. The source is a man under 40 in good health and CMV-seropositive. CDR3s include the opening cysteine and the closing phenylalanine or tryptophan. A D gene is named only where the DNA matches it firmly. Size is stated for part of the rows, as once, few or many counts, or as a class when the clone is expanded.

D | J | size | V | DNA | CDR3
- | TRBJ2-2 | - | TRBV5-5 | TGTGCCAGCAGCTTGTTCTCGAACACCGGGGAGCTGTTTTTT | CASSLFSNTGELFF
TRBD2 | TRBJ2-1 | few | TRBV27 | TGTGCCAGCAGTTTATTAGCGGGCTCCATCTACAATGAGCAGTTCTTC | CASSLLAGSIYNEQFF
TRBD1 | TRBJ1-1 | - | TRBV2 | TGTGCCAGCAGGGAAACAGGGGGCGCGAGATTTACTGAAGCTTTCTTT | CASRETGGARFTEAFF
- | TRBJ1-2 | few | TRBV5-6 | TGTGCCAGCAGCTTGAACACATACTATGGCTACACCTTC | CASSLNTYYGYTF
- | TRBJ2-6 | few | TRBV7-7 | TGTGCCAGCAGCTCGCTAGCAGTCCTGACTTTC | CASSSLAVLTF
TRBD2 | TRBJ2-7 | few | TRBV7-3 | TGTGCCAGCAGCTTTACGGGCGGGGAGGGCGAGCAGTACTTC | CASSFTGGEGEQYF
TRBD2 | TRBJ2-3 | - | TRBV9 | TGTGCCAGCAGCCTCCGGGTGGGACTAGACGATACGCAGTATTTT | CASSLRVGLDDTQYF
- | TRBJ1-3 | - | TRBV4-2 | TGTGCCAGCAGCCAAGAACCATCCACGGGTGGAAACACCATATATTTT | CASSQEPSTGGNTIYF
TRBD1 | TRBJ2-1 | - | TRBV11-2 | TGTGCCAGCAGCTTACACCAGACAGGGGGCCTTGAGCAGTTCTTC | CASSLHQTGGLEQFF
- | TRBJ1-1 | - | TRBV7-9 | TGTGCCAGCAGCTTAGACAGGGCGGGCACTGAAGCTTTCTTT | CASSLDRAGTEAFF
TRBD1 | TRBJ1-1 | - | TRBV28 | TGTGCCAGCAGCTCCACAGGGGGCACTGAAGCTTTCTTT | CASSSTGGTEAFF
TRBD1 | TRBJ2-3 | once | TRBV30 | TGTGCCTGGAGGAGCAGGGGGCACACAGATACGCAGTATTTT | CAWRSRGHTDTQYF
- | TRBJ2-7 | - | TRBV6-5 | - | CASSYSGQGYEQYF
- | TRBJ2-5 | - | TRBV7-6 | TGTGCCAGCAGCTTGTGGACGGGGCGGGGCGAGACCCAGTACTTC | CASSLWTGRGETQYF
- | TRBJ1-1 | - | TRBV18 | TGTGCCAGCTCTCCGGGAGAGATGAACACTGAAGCTTTCTTT | CASSPGEMNTEAFF
- | TRBJ2-1 | - | TRBV5-1 | TGCGCCAGCAGCTTGGGGTTTTCCACTAGCTCCTACAATGAGCAGTTCTTC | CASSLGFSTSSYNEQFF
TRBD1 | TRBJ2-7 | - | TRBV5-8 | TGTGCCAGCAGTTTATACAGGGGGCTTACCTACGAGCAGTACTTC | CASSLYRGLTYEQYF
TRBD1 | TRBJ1-4 | once | TRBV5-1 | TGCGCCAGCAGCGCGGGACAGGTGGGCGAAAAACTGTTTTTT | CASSAGQVGEKLFF
TRBD1 | TRBJ1-2 | - | TRBV28 | TGTGCCAGTGGACAGGGGGGAGCTAACTATGGCTACACCTTC | CASGQGGANYGYTF
- | TRBJ2-2 | - | TRBV19 | TGTGCCAGTAATATCGGCGGGGAGCTGTTTTTT | CASNIGGELFF
TRBD1 | TRBJ1-1 | - | TRBV28 | TGTGCCAGCAGAACAGGGGGGCGGTTGAACACTGAAGCTTTCTTT | CASRTGGRLNTEAFF
- | TRBJ2-5 | - | TRBV19 | TGTGCCGGTCGAGCGGGCGTTCAAGAGACCCAGTACTTC | CAGRAGVQETQYF
- | TRBJ1-5 | - | TRBV28 | TGTGCCAGCCTTAAATCCCCTACAGGTAATCAGCCCCAGCATTTT | CASLKSPTGNQPQHF
- | TRBJ2-1 | - | TRBV10-3 | TGTGCCATCAGTGAGGAGAGGCGGGAGCAGTTCTTC | CAISEERREQFF
- | TRBJ2-7 | - | TRBV13 | TGTGCCAGCAGCCCCCGGACTGTCTCCTACGAGCAGTACTTC | CASSPRTVSYEQYF
TRBD2 | TRBJ2-1 | - | TRBV5-4 | TGTGCCAGCAGCCTAATAGCGGGTGACAATGAGCAGTTCTTC | CASSLIAGDNEQFF
- | TRBJ2-7 | - | TRBV4-1 | TGCGCCAGCAGCCTAGGGACAGAGCAGTACTTC | CASSLGTEQYF
TRBD1 | TRBJ2-7 | - | TRBV5-8 | TGTGCCAGCAGCTTGGGGACAGGGCCCTACGAGCAGTACTTC | CASSLGTGPYEQYF
- | TRBJ2-6 | - | TRBV11-1 | TGTGCCAGCACCCAGACTGGGGCCAACGTCCTGACTTTC | CASTQTGANVLTF
TRBD1 | TRBJ2-7 | - | TRBV19 | TGTGCCAGTAAGGCAGGGACAGGCACCTACGAGCAGTACTTC | CASKAGTGTYEQYF
- | TRBJ2-7 | - | TRBV23-1 | TGCGCCAGCAGTCAAATCGATCACTCGGCGGGAAGGGGCGAGCAGTACTTC | CASSQIDHSAGRGEQYF
- | TRBJ2-3 | - | TRBV7-5 | TGTGTCAGAAGTCACCCCGGGCTAGCGGGGTCCACAGATACGCAGTATTTT | CVRSHPGLAGSTDTQYF
- | TRBJ2-2 | few | TRBV5-1 | TGCGCCAGCAAGCAGAACACCGGGGAGCTGTTTTTT | CASKQNTGELFF
- | TRBJ2-3 | - | TRBV2 | TGTGCCAGCAGTGGGGACTTTTTCACAGATACGCAGTATTTT | CASSGDFFTDTQYF
TRBD2 | TRBJ2-3 | once | TRBV5-1 | TGCGCCAGCAGCTCACCACCGGGACTAGCTGAGGTGCGCACAGATACGCAGTATTTT | CASSSPPGLAEVRTDTQYF
- | TRBJ1-1 | - | TRBV2 | TGTGCCAGCAGTGATGGACAGAACACTGAAGCTTTCTTT | CASSDGQNTEAFF
- | TRBJ2-5 | - | TRBV9 | TGTGCCAGCAGCAGCCAGGGGTCCCGTTGGGAGACCCAGTACTTC | CASSSQGSRWETQYF
- | TRBJ2-7 | - | TRBV6-5 | TGTGCCAGCACGCGGGCAGGTCTATCCTACGAGCAGTACTTC | CASTRAGLSYEQYF
TRBD1 | TRBJ2-2 | - | TRBV5-8 | TGTGCCAGCATAGGCTGGGACAGGACTCTACCGAACACCGGGGAGCTGTTTTTT | CASIGWDRTLPNTGELFF
- | TRBJ2-3 | few | TRBV9 | TGTGCCAGCAGCGTGTCCCATTCAGATACGCAGTATTTT | CASSVSHSDTQYF